This passage covers 23 T cell receptor beta chains from one sample sequenced in a study of identical twins. TCRdb passed the 5' RACE reads through MiXCR, listing each CDR3 protein once. There are approximately 670,000 distinct CDR3 sequences in the sample; approximately 6% occur only once, and 1.5% to 2% lies in the top ten. Sequencing was done on a sample of naive T cells sorted from blood. These receptor sequences come from a man between 18 and 35 years old in good health.

This clonotype was recorded a few times. The chain has TRBV12-3 or TRBV12-4 and TRBJ2-7; 13 nucleotides agree with TRBD2. V shed 4 bases, J shed 0 bases, and the junction held 6 bases outside the gene matches. This CDR3 spans 17 amino acids. The CDR3: CASSSGRTSGSSYEQYV. CDR3 coding DNA: TGTGCCAGCAGTTCCGGACGGACTAGCGGGAGCTCCTACGAGCAGTACGTC.

This clonotype has at least ten counts. Germline and junction disagree at one end, which may indicate a read error. The rearrangement links TRBV12-3 or TRBV12-4 to TRBJ2-3, with 8 bases fitting TRBD2. The CDR3 consists of 13 residues. CDR3 nucleotides: TGTGCCAGCAACCTCCCCGCGGCGGGGGGCCTGCATTTT. Its protein product is CASNLPAAGGLHF.

This clonotype has a handful of counts. V is TRBV3-1 and J is TRBJ2-2; D is perhaps TRBD2 (6 bases). CDR1 and CDR2 (germline): LGHDT, YNNKEL (reference sequence). The CDR3 totals 14 residues. V gave up 0 bases and J gave up 9 bases, with 11 bases separating them. CDR3: CASSQDTGDRELFF. CDR3 bases: TGTGCCAGCAGCCAAGATACGGGGGACCGGGAGCTGTTTTTT.

This clonotype has more than one count but fewer than ten. The chain uses TRBV7-9 and TRBJ2-1, with 12 bases matching TRBD2. CDR3 size: 16 residues. V shed 2 bases, J shed 7 bases, and the junction held 6 bases outside the gene matches. Germline-derived CDR1 and CDR2 are SEHNR and FQNEAQ (reference sequence). CDR3 region: CASSLTGTSGLNEQFF. Written as DNA, the CDR3 is TGTGCCAGCAGCTTAACTGGGACTAGCGGGTTGAATGAGCAGTTCTTC.

This clonotype appeared many times. The V and J genes are TRBV12-3 or TRBV12-4 and TRBJ2-7; TRBD2 matches at 11 bases. This CDR3 is built from 14 residues. V lost 6 bases, J lost 6 bases, and 7 bases stayed unmatched. The CDR3 bases are TGTGCCAGCAGGCATACCGGGACTAGCGGCGAGCAGTACGTC. It translates to CASRHTGTSGEQYV.

This clonotype occurred a few times. The rearrangement links TRBV15 to TRBJ2-4; maybe TRBD2 (5 bases). Trimming pared 5 bases from V and 0 bases from J, leaving 14 bases between. The CDR3 extends over 16 amino acids. From germline, CDR1 is LNHNV and CDR2 YYDKDF (reference sequence). CDR3 amino acids: CATSPRDVLAKNIQYF. The DNA of the CDR3 is TGTGCCACCAGCCCCCGGGATGTTCTAGCCAAAAACATTCAGTACTTC.

This clonotype has at least ten counts. The V call is TRBV7-9, the J call TRBJ2-1; 7 nucleotides match TRBD2. The J segment lost 2 bases and the V segment lost 10 bases, leaving 11 bases of the junction unmatched. CDR1 and CDR2 (germline): SEHNR, FQNEAQ (reference sequence). This CDR3 has 15 amino acids. The chain's CDR3 is CAINPSAGPYNEQFF. For the CDR3, the DNA is TGTGCCATCAACCCGTCAGCGGGACCCTACAATGAGCAGTTCTTC.

This clonotype was seen a few times. This chain links TRBV15 with TRBJ2-5, with a weak D call TRBD2 (5 bases). From germline, CDR1 is LNHNV and CDR2 YYDKDF (reference sequence). Trimming took 5 bases from V and 1 from J, leaving 8 bases between them. CDR3 size: 13 residues. The CDR3 is CATSWESQETQYF. CDR3 nucleotides: TGTGCCACCAGCTGGGAGAGCCAAGAGACCCAGTACTTC. The full variable domain, completed using reference TRBV15 and TRBJ2-5, is DAMVIQNPRYQVTQFGKPVTLSCSQTLNHNVMYWYQQKSSQAPKLLFHYYDKDFNNEADTPDNFQSRRPNTSFCFLDIRSPGLGDTAMYLCATSWESQETQYFGPGTRLLVL.

The genes are TRBV5-1 and TRBJ1-1, with no clear D. The CDR3 is 14 amino acids. Looked up from germline, CDR1 is SGHRS and CDR2 is YFSETQ. The ends were cut back, 4 bases at V and 4 bases at J, with 14 bases in the middle. The CDR3 nucleotides are TGCGCCAGCAGCGTTGGAGCCGGGCCCACTGAAGCTTTCTTT. Its protein product is CASSVGAGPTEAFF.

This clonotype occurred many times. The chain joins TRBV24-1 to TRBJ1-1, with 9 bases matching TRBD1. Germline CDR1 reads KGHDR; CDR2 reads SFDVKD. The CDR3 runs to 16 residues. V was pared by 5 bases and J by 3 bases, with 9 bases of the junction left unmatched. CDR3 bases: TGTGCCACCAGTGCAGGACAGGGGATGTTGGACACTGAAGCTTTCTTT. It encodes CATSAGQGMLDTEAFF.

The chain links TRBV7-9 to TRBJ2-7; 7 bases line up with TRBD1. After removal of 5 bases from V and 0 bases from J, the junction contained 13 bases not matched to a gene. CDR1 and CDR2 (germline): SEHNR, FQNEAQ (reference sequence). The CDR3 extends over 17 amino acids. The CDR3 DNA follows: TGTGCCAGCAGCCCTACAACTTCGGCAGGGGGCTCCTACGAGCAGTACTTC. Protein: CASSPTTSAGGSYEQYF.

This sequence joins TRBV12-3 or TRBV12-4 and TRBJ2-7; a possible D gene is TRBD2 (7 bases). This CDR3 is 14 amino acids long. With 1 base removed from V and 6 bases from J, the gap between germline ends came to 13 bases. CDR3 DNA sequence: TGTGCCAGCAGTTTAGGCGGGGGCCGGGTCGAGCAGTACTTC. Translated: CASSLGGGRVEQYF.

This clonotype was counted many times. The CDR3 is CASRARQGVDEQFF. Written as DNA, the CDR3 is TGTGCCAGCAGGGCAAGACAGGGTGTTGATGAGCAGTTCTTC. This sequence joins TRBV5-5 and TRBJ2-1; 7 bases are a match to TRBD1. Germline values: CDR1 SGHKS, CDR2 YYEKEE (reference sequence). This CDR3 has 14 amino acids. J was trimmed by 8 bases and V by 5 bases; bases with no gene match: 10. Complete variable domain (other parts from reference TRBV5-5 and TRBJ2-1): DAGVTQSPTHLIKTRGQQVTLRCSPISGHKSVSWYQQVLGQGPQFIFQYYEKEERGRGNFPDRFSARQFPNYSSELNVNALLLGDSALYLCASRARQGVDEQFFGPGTRLTVL.

This clonotype has just a few counts. This chain connects TRBV5-5 to TRBJ2-7, with 10 bases fitting TRBD2. The trim removed 1 base at V and 3 bases at J, leaving 7 bases unmatched. There are 16 residues in the CDR3. Germline CDR1 SGHKS, CDR2 YYEKEE (reference sequence). CDR3 sequence reads: CASSLTLAGVGYEQYV. The CDR3, as DNA: TGTGCCAGCAGCTTGACCCTAGCGGGAGTCGGCTACGAGCAGTACGTC.

The chain has TRBV3-1 and TRBJ2-1; 7 nucleotides line up with TRBD1. V dropped 4 bases and J dropped 9; count of bases not matched to a gene: 15. This CDR3 region has 16 residues. The germline V gene encodes CDR1 LGHDT and CDR2 YNNKEL (reference sequence). In nucleotides, the CDR3 is TGTGCCAGCAGCCCTGAGGGATCCAGGGGGAGAACTGAGCAGTTCTTC. Translation gives CASSPEGSRGRTEQFF.

In its sample, this clonotype was seen a few times. The genes are TRBV27 and TRBJ1-2; D is possibly TRBD1 (5 bases). This CDR3 has 16 residues. Trimming pared 3 bases from V and 4 bases from J, leaving 18 bases between. Germline values: CDR1 MNHEY, CDR2 SMNVEV (reference sequence). CDR3 in amino acids: CASSLVGASWSYGYTF. CDR3 bases: TGTGCCAGCAGTTTGGTAGGGGCGTCATGGTCCTATGGCTACACCTTC.

The V and J genes are TRBV12-3 or TRBV12-4 and TRBJ2-1; 8 bases fit TRBD2. V lost 1 base, J lost 8 bases, and 4 bases stayed unmatched. The CDR3 extends over 14 amino acids. This CDR3 reads CASSLGTSMDEQFF. The CDR3 nucleotides are TGTGCCAGCAGTTTAGGGACTAGCATGGATGAGCAGTTCTTC.

This clonotype was detected a few times. The J gene is TRBJ2-7, the V gene TRBV28; 10 positions match TRBD1. The V gene end was trimmed by 6 bases and the J gene end by 5 bases; junction bases not matched to a gene: 7. Per the germline V gene, CDR1 is MDHEN and CDR2 is SYDVKM. The CDR3 contains 14 residues. For the CDR3, the DNA is TGTGCCAGCAGCGGACGGGACAGGGGCCACGAGCAGTACTTC. Its protein is CASSGRDRGHEQYF.

This clonotype was recorded many times. This sequence joins TRBV6-2 or TRBV6-3 and TRBJ2-7; 7 bases agree with TRBD1. J was trimmed by 3 bases and V by 2 bases; bases with no gene match: 1. CDR1 is MNHEY and CDR2 is SVGEGT in the germline V gene. This CDR3 region has 13 residues. The CDR3 loop is CASSYRDSYEQYF. The CDR3 nucleotides are TGTGCCAGCAGTTACAGGGACAGCTACGAGCAGTACTTC.

The V gene is TRBV4-1, the J gene TRBJ1-6; D call uncertain. The CDR3 is 13 residues long. Trimming took off 1 base at V and 11 bases at J, with 9 bases between the two ends. CDR1 is MGHRA, CDR2 YSYEKL, per germline. DNA for the CDR3: TGCGCCAGCAGCCAAGTAGCGGTAGCACCCCTCCACTTT. This gives the protein CASSQVAVAPLHF.

The CDR3 loop is CASSQDLAGVGQPQHF. The DNA for the CDR3 is TGTGCCAGCAGCCAAGATCTGGCAGGGGTTGGACAGCCCCAGCATTTT. This chain connects TRBV3-1 to TRBJ1-5, with a weak D call TRBD1 (6 bases). This CDR3 has 16 amino acids. Trimming shortened V by 0 bases and J by 7 bases, and 16 bases separated the two germline ends. Germline lookup yields CDR1 LGHDT and CDR2 YNNKEL (reference sequence).

This clonotype was detected only a few times. V usage is TRBV9 and J usage is TRBJ2-5; D may be TRBD1 or TRBD2 (6 bases each). The CDR3 spans 14 residues. The germline CDR1 and CDR2 sequences are SGDLS and YYNGEE. V shed 3 bases and J shed 14 bases, with 23 bases lying between them. In DNA, the CDR3 is TGTGCCAGCAGCGGAGAACCCGACGGGGGCCCAGGCTACTTC. Protein: CASSGEPDGGPGYF. The complete variable domain, with remaining parts taken from reference TRBV9 and TRBJ2-5, reads DSGVTQTPKHLITATGQRVTLRCSPRSGDLSVYWYQQSLDQGLQFLIQYYNGEERAKGNILERFSAQQFPDLHSELNLSSLELGDSALYFCASSGEPDGGPGYFGPGTRLLVL.

This clonotype has ten or more counts. CDR3 in amino acids: CASSDRGREDTQYF. CDR3 in DNA: TGTGCCAGCAGCGACAGGGGGCGCGAAGATACGCAGTATTTT. The chain is built from TRBV7-2 and TRBJ2-3; 10 bases are shared with TRBD1. V lost 5 bases to trimming and J lost 5 bases; unmatched junction nucleotides: 4. The CDR3 has 14 residues. Germline lookup yields CDR1 SGHTA and CDR2 FQGNSA. The variable domain in full, with the rest retrieved from reference TRBV7-2 and TRBJ2-3, is GAGVSQSPSNKVTEKGKDVELRCDPISGHTALYWYRQSLGQGLEFLIYFQGNSAPDKSGLPSDRFSAERTGGSVSTLTIQRTQQEDSAVYLCASSDRGREDTQYFGPGTRLTVL.